One sample yielded the 27 T cell receptor beta chains listed below, sequenced in a study of human T cells and chemical hapten exposure. As to time point: patch test 1, 2 weeks after DPC sensitization. Treatment: therapeutic diphenylcyclopropenone sensitization with weekly scalp DPC. From the RACE reads, TCRdb called clonotypes with MiXCR, one entry per CDR3 protein. This sample has over 14,000 distinct CDR3 sequences, with about a sixth found just once. The material sequenced was whole blood, taken in connection with sensitization to the hapten diphenylcyclopropenone (DPC). The receptor source for this set is a woman younger than 45 with alopecia areata. Some clones in this sample may be carry-over from other donors' samples.

This clonotype occurred a few times. J is TRBJ2-7 and V is TRBV3-1; 8 bases fit TRBD1. Trimming at V came to 7 bases and at J to 2 bases, leaving 7 bases not matched to a gene. Germline-derived CDR1 and CDR2 are LGHDT and YNNKEL (reference sequence). CDR3 size: 14 residues. Written as DNA, the CDR3 is TGTGCCAGCAACCCCAGGGGGCGCCCCTACGAGCAGTACTTC. This gives the protein CASNPRGRPYEQYF.

There are a few counts of this clonotype. J is TRBJ1-5 and V is TRBV3-1; the D is unclear. Trimming took 2 bases from V and 6 from J, leaving 5 bases between them. Germline V CDR1 and CDR2: LGHDT, YNNKEL (reference sequence). This CDR3 has 12 residues. Here the CDR3 DNA reads TGTGCCAGCAGCCAATACGGTCAGCCCCAGCATTTT. This encodes CASSQYGQPQHF. Complete variable domain (other parts from reference TRBV3-1 and TRBJ1-5): DTAVSQTPKYLVTQMGNDKSIKCEQNLGHDTMYWYKQDSKKFLKIMFSYNNKELIINETVPNRFSPKSPDKAHLNLHINSLELGDSAVYFCASSQYGQPQHFGDGTRLSIL.

This clonotype was seen many times. This chain links TRBV7-2 with TRBJ2-1; D is undetermined. CDR1 and CDR2 (germline): SGHTA, FQGNSA. The CDR3 sequence is 13 residues long. Trimming cost V 2 bases and J 9 bases, with 11 bases left between them. DNA of the CDR3: TGTGCCAGCAGCTTACATAGATCCCCTGAGCAGTTCTTC. Its protein product is CASSLHRSPEQFF.

At least ten counts were recorded for this clonotype. This chain's CDR3 is CASRPGGGETQYF. The CDR3 bases are TGTGCCAGCAGACCAGGGGGGGGAGAGACCCAGTACTTC. The rearrangement uses TRBV12-3 or TRBV12-4 and TRBJ2-5, with D perhaps assigned TRBD1 or TRBD2 (7 bases each). The CDR3 spans 13 residues. Trimming took 6 bases from V and 4 from J, leaving 12 bases between them.

This clonotype appeared once. This chain connects TRBV20-1 to TRBJ1-5, with TRBD1 matching 10 bases. Per the germline V gene, CDR1 is DFQATT and CDR2 is SNEGSKA (reference sequence). The CDR3 extends over 16 amino acids. The V and J ends lost 3 bases and 1 base, in that order; junction bases with no gene match: 6. This chain's CDR3 is CSASVPGQGSNQPQHF. The CDR3 DNA reads as TGCAGTGCTAGCGTACCGGGACAGGGGAGCAATCAGCCCCAGCATTTT.

This clonotype appeared a few times. CDR3 in amino acids: CASSLAQSKPQPQHF. The CDR3 nucleotides read TGTGCCAGCAGCTTAGCGCAGTCGAAGCCCCAACCCCAGCATTTT. The chain is built from TRBV7-8 and TRBJ1-5, with D unclear. Germline CDR1 SGHVS, CDR2 FQNEAQ. The length of the CDR3 is 15 residues. V lost 0 bases, J lost 10 bases, and 16 bases lay in between.

This clonotype occurred many times. The V call is TRBV2, the J call TRBJ1-6; TRBD1 matches 8 bases. Germline-derived CDR1 and CDR2 are SNHLY and FYNNEI. CDR3 length: 15 residues. V dropped 6 bases and J dropped 7; count of bases not matched to a gene: 8. CDR3 sequence reads: CASREPTGENSPLHF. CDR3 DNA: TGTGCCAGCAGGGAGCCGACAGGGGAAAATTCACCCCTCCACTTT.

This clonotype has ten or more counts. The chain links TRBV12-3 or TRBV12-4 to TRBJ1-3, with 9 bases lining up with TRBD1. V gave up 1 base and J gave up 3 bases; unmatched junction bases: 4. CDR3 size: 16 residues. CDR3 coding DNA: TGTGCCAGCAGTTTAGGTGGGACAGGGAATGGAAACACCATATATTTT. This sequence encodes CASSLGGTGNGNTIYF.

At least ten counts were recorded for this clonotype. The chain is built from TRBV7-9 and TRBJ2-3, with D tentatively TRBD1 (6 bases). The germline V gene encodes CDR1 SEHNR and CDR2 FQNEAQ (reference sequence). This CDR3 is built from 16 residues. Trimming removed 5 bases at V and 0 bases at J, with 15 bases between. The CDR3, as DNA: TGTGCCAGCAGCGGTAAAGGACAGACTAGCACAGATACGCAGTATTTT. Residues: CASSGKGQTSTDTQYF.

This sequence joins TRBV24-1 and TRBJ1-6; perhaps TRBD1 as D (5 bases). V was trimmed by 5 bases and J by 7 bases, leaving 14 bases between them. CDR1 is KGHDR, CDR2 SFDVKD, per germline. This CDR3 is 15 amino acids long. The chain's CDR3 is CATSAPGRGNSPLHF. The CDR3 DNA reads as TGTGCCACCAGTGCCCCCGGGAGGGGAAATTCACCCCTCCACTTT.

V and J are TRBV7-9 and TRBJ2-3; D is perhaps TRBD1 or TRBD2 (5 bases each). The CDR3 extends over 13 amino acids. V dropped 5 bases and J dropped 0 bases, with 6 bases sitting between them. CDR1 is SEHNR and CDR2 is FQNEAQ in the germline V gene (reference sequence). In DNA form, the CDR3 reads TGTGCCAGCAGCCGGGACAGCACAGATACGCAGTATTTT. Translating it yields CASSRDSTDTQYF.

This clonotype has only a few counts. The V gene is TRBV6-2 or TRBV6-3, the J gene TRBJ2-2, with a tentative D call TRBD2 (6 bases). Trimming shortened V by 5 bases and J by 7 bases, and 14 bases separated the two germline ends. There are 14 residues in the CDR3. Per germline, CDR1 MNHEY and CDR2 SVGEGT. The DNA for the CDR3 is TGTGCCAGCAGTATGACTAGGGAAAACGGGGAGCTGTTTTTT. Protein sequence: CASSMTRENGELFF.

This clonotype has a count of ten or more. The chain uses TRBV24-1 and TRBJ1-5; 9 bases are shared with TRBD1. V lost 3 bases to trimming and J lost 7 bases; unmatched junction nucleotides: 6. This CDR3 contains 15 residues. Germline V CDR1 and CDR2: KGHDR, SFDVKD. CDR3 protein: CATSDHTGGGQPQHF. The CDR3 DNA sequence: TGTGCCACCAGTGATCATACAGGGGGCGGGCAGCCCCAGCATTTT.

V usage is TRBV3-1 and J usage is TRBJ2-3; D unresolved. Trimming took 4 bases from V and 6 from J, leaving 17 bases between them. CDR3 length: 15 amino acids. The germline V gene encodes CDR1 LGHDT and CDR2 YNNKEL (reference sequence). CDR3: CASSLSWNPEDTQYF. As DNA, the CDR3 is TGTGCCAGCAGCCTTAGCTGGAACCCGGAGGATACGCAGTATTTT.

CDR3 nucleotide sequence: TGTGCCAGCAGTTCCCTGGGCGAGGGCCGGCAGCCCCAGCATTTT. It translates to CASSSLGEGRQPQHF. V gene TRBV6-2 or TRBV6-3 combines with J gene TRBJ1-5; D gene uncertain. Trimming took 4 bases from V and 7 from J, leaving 17 bases between them. The CDR3 spans 15 residues. Looked up from germline, CDR1 is MNHEY and CDR2 is SVGEGT.

This clonotype is medium-sized by share. The rearrangement links TRBV18 to TRBJ1-1; possible D gene TRBD1, 5 bases. CDR3 length: 15 residues. Trimming stripped 5 bases from V and 1 base from J, with 14 bases between. Looked up from germline, CDR1 is KGHSH and CDR2 is LQKENI. The CDR3 sequence: CASSVSGTANTEAFF. The CDR3, as DNA: TGTGCCAGCTCAGTCTCCGGGACCGCGAACACTGAAGCTTTCTTT.

By share, this clonotype ranks as medium-sized (0.01 to 0.1%). This rearrangement joins TRBV7-3 to TRBJ1-5; perhaps TRBD1 as D (5 bases). V shed 0 bases and J shed 5 bases, with 5 bases lying between them. Germline V gives CDR1 SGHTA, CDR2 FQGTGA. This CDR3 has 13 amino acids. CDR3 nucleotide sequence: TGTGCCAGCAGCTTAACGGGGGATCAGCCCCAGCATTTT. Translation: CASSLTGDQPQHF.

This clonotype is labeled medium-sized. The V and J genes are TRBV6-2 or TRBV6-3 and TRBJ1-5; 8 bases agree with TRBD1. The V and J ends lost 5 bases and 6 bases, in that order; junction bases with no gene match: 15. Germline CDR1 and CDR2: MNHEY and SVGEGT. This CDR3 has 17 amino acids. CDR3 bases: TGTGCCAGCAGTAAAAATCTCGGGACAGGCAATTTTCAGCCCCAGCATTTT. This codes for CASSKNLGTGNFQPQHF.

This clonotype rates as medium-sized (0.01 to 0.1%). CDR3 sequence reads: CASDREVLNEQFF. The DNA for the CDR3 is TGTGCTAGTGATCGGGAGGTACTGAATGAGCAGTTCTTC. V and J are TRBV12-5 and TRBJ2-1; 7 nucleotides line up with TRBD2. Germline V lookup: CDR1 LGHNT, CDR2 FRNRAP. The V segment lost 7 bases and the J segment 7 bases; nucleotides outside the gene matches: 7. This CDR3 has 13 amino acids.

This clonotype appeared a single time. The chain is built from TRBV7-6 and TRBJ2-7; 8 nucleotides match TRBD1. The CDR3 sequence is 13 residues long. CDR1 is SGHVS, CDR2 FNYEAQ, per germline. The ends lost 5 bases at V and 6 bases at J; junction bases unmatched: 6. DNA for the CDR3: TGTGCCAGCAGCGGGGACAGGACGGGCGAGCAGTACTTC. Residues: CASSGDRTGEQYF.

CDR3: CASSLEGRRENEQFF. The CDR3 DNA reads as TGTGCCAGCAGCTTAGAAGGACGCCGCGAGAATGAGCAGTTCTTC. The chain is built from TRBV7-2 and TRBJ2-1; no clear D gene. The V gene's germline CDR1 is SGHTA and CDR2 FQGNSA. This CDR3 comprises 15 residues. V dropped 1 base and J dropped 7 bases, with 14 bases sitting between them.

This clonotype counts as medium-sized. This chain joins TRBV12-3 or TRBV12-4 and TRBJ2-3; 13 nucleotides match TRBD2. The CDR3 length is 16 residues. The V segment lost 7 bases and the J segment 0 bases; nucleotides outside the gene matches: 4. The CDR3 protein is CASKLAGGSSTDTQYF. CDR3 DNA sequence: TGTGCCAGCAAACTAGCGGGGGGGTCTAGCACAGATACGCAGTATTTT.

This clonotype was found many times. The gene calls are TRBV27 and TRBJ2-1; D possibly corresponds to TRBD2 (5 bases). Germline lookup yields CDR1 MNHEY and CDR2 SMNVEV (reference sequence). Between the trimmed V and J ends, which lost 3 bases and 1 base, there was a span of 13 bases. CDR3 length equals 16 residues. CDR3 in amino acids: CASSFSRLASYNEQFF. In DNA, the CDR3 is TGTGCCAGCAGTTTTTCTCGGCTAGCATCCTACAATGAGCAGTTCTTC.

This clonotype was detected only a few times. The chain uses TRBV3-1 and TRBJ2-5; TRBD2 aligns across 10 bases. CDR3 size: 13 residues. CDR1 LGHDT and CDR2 YNNKEL come from the germline V gene (reference sequence). Trimming removed 3 bases from V and 5 bases from J; junction bases left unmatched: 0. For the CDR3, the DNA is TGTGCCAGCAGCCAGGGACTAGCGGAGACCCAGTACTTC. Its protein product is CASSQGLAETQYF.

In its sample, this clonotype is medium-sized. The rearrangement links TRBV14 to TRBJ2-1, with D perhaps TRBD1 or TRBD2 (5 bases each). The CDR3 length is 15 residues. Trimming removed 2 bases at V and 8 bases at J, with 16 bases between. Looked up from germline, CDR1 is SGHDN and CDR2 is FVKESK. Here the CDR3 reads CASSQWGIFLHEQFF. The CDR3 DNA reads as TGTGCCAGCAGCCAATGGGGGATCTTCCTGCATGAGCAGTTCTTC.

The rearrangement joins TRBV5-1 to TRBJ1-6; D not certain. Germline CDR1 and CDR2: SGHRS and YFSETQ. Between the trimmed V and J ends, which lost 0 bases and 6 bases, there was a span of 10 bases. The CDR3 runs 15 residues. CDR3 sequence reads: CASSLDHRSNSPLHF. CDR3 coding DNA: TGCGCCAGCAGCTTGGACCACCGGTCTAATTCACCCCTCCACTTT.

Relative to its sample, this clonotype is medium-sized (0.01 to 0.1%). CDR3: CASTPILNTEAFF. The CDR3 DNA sequence: TGTGCCAGCACTCCCATCTTGAACACTGAAGCTTTCTTT. The rearrangement links TRBV12-3 or TRBV12-4 to TRBJ1-1; D is undetermined. CDR3 size: 13 residues. Trimming shortened V by 7 bases and J by 0 bases, and 9 bases separated the two germline ends.